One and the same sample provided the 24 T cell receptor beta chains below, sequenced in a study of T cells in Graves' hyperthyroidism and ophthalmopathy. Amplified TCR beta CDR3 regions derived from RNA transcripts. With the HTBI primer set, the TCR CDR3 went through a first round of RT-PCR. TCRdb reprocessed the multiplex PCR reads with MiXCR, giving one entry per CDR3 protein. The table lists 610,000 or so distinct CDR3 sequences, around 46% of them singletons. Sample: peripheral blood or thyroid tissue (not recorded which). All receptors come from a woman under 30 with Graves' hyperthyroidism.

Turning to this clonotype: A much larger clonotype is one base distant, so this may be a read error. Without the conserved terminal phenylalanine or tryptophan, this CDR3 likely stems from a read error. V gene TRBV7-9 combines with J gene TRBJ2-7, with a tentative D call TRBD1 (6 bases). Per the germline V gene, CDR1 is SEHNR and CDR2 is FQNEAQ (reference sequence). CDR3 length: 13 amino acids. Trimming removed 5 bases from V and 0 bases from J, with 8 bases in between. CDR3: CASSRGHSYEQYL. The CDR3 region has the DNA TGTGCCAGCAGCCGGGGACACTCCTACGAGCAGTACCTC.

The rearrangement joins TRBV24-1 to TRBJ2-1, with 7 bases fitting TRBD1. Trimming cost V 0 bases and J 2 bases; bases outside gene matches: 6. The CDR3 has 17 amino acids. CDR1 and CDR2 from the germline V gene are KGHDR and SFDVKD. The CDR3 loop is CATSDLQGGKTYNEQFF. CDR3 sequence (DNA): TGTGCCACCAGTGATTTGCAAGGGGGCAAAACCTACAATGAGCAGTTCTTC.

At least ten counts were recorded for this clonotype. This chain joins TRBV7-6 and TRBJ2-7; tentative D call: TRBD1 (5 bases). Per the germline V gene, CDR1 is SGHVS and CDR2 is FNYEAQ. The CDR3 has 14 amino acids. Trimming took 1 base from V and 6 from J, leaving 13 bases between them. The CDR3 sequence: CASSLEVSGSEQYF. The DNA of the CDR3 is TGTGCCAGCAGCTTAGAGGTGTCAGGGTCCGAGCAGTACTTC.

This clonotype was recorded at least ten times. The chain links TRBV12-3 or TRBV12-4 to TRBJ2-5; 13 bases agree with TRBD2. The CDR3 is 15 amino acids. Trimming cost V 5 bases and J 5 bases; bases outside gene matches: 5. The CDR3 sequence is CASSQTLAGGETQYF. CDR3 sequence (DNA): TGTGCCAGCAGTCAAACACTAGCGGGAGGGGAGACCCAGTACTTC.

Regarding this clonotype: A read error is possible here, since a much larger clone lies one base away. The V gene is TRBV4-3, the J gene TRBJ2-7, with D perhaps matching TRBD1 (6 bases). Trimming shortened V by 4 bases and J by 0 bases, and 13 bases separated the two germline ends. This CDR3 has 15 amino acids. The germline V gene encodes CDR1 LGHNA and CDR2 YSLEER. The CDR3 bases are TGCGCCAGCAGCCGAGCGGACAGAAGCTCCTACGAGCAGTACTTC. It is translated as CASSRADRSSYEQYF.

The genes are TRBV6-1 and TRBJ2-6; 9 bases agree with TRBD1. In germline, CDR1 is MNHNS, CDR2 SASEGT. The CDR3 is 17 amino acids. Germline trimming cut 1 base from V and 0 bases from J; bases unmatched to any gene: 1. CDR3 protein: CASSEGTGDSGANVLTF. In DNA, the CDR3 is TGTGCCAGCAGTGAAGGGACAGGGGACTCTGGGGCCAACGTCCTGACTTTC.

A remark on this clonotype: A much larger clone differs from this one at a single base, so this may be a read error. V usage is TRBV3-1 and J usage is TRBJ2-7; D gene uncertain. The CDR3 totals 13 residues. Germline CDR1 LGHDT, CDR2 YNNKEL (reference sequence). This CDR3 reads CASSLADGYERYF. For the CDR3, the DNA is TGTGCCAGCAGCCTCGCCGATGGCTACGAGCGGTACTTC.

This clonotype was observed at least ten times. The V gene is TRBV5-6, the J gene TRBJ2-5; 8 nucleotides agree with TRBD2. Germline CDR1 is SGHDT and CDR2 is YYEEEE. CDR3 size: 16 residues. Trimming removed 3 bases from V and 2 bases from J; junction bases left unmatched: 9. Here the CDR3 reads CASSSPAREVQETQYF. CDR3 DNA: TGTGCCAGCAGCTCCCCCGCGCGGGAGGTACAAGAGACCCAGTACTTC.

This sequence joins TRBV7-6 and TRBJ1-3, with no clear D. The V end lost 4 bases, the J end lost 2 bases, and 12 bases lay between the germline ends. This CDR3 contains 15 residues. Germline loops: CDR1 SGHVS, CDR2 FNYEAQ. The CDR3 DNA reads TGTGCCAGCAGCTCTACCTACAGTGCTGGAAACACCATATATTTT. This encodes CASSSTYSAGNTIYF.

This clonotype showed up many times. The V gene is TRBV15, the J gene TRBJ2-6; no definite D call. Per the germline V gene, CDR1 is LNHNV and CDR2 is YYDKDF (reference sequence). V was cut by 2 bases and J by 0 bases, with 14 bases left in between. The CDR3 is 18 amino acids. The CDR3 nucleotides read TGTGCCACCAGCAGACCAGGCCTGGACGTCTCTGGGGCCAACGTCCTGACTTTC. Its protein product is CATSRPGLDVSGANVLTF.

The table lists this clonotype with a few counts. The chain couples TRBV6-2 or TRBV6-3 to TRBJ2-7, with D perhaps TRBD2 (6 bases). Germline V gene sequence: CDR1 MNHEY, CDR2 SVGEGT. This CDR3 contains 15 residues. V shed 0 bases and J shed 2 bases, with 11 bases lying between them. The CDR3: CASSYSAGPAYEQYF. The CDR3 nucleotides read TGTGCCAGCAGTTACTCGGCGGGACCAGCCTACGAGCAGTACTTC.

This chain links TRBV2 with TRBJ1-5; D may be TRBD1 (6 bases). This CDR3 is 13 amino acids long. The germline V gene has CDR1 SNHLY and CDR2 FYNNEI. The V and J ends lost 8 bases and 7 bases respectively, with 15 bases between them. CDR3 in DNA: TGTGCCAGCTTGGAACAGGGCGGCCAGCCCCAGCATTTT. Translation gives CASLEQGGQPQHF.

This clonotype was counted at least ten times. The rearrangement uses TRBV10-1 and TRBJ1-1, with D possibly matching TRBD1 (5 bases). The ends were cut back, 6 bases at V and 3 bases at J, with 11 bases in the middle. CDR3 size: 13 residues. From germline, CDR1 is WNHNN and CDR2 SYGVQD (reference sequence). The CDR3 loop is CASRPWGDTEAFF. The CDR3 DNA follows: TGCGCCAGCAGACCTTGGGGGGACACTGAAGCTTTCTTT.

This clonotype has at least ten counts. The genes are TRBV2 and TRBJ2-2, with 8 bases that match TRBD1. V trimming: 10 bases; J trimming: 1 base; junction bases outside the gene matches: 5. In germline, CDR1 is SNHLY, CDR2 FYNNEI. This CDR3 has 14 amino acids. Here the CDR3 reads CAIPGQENTGELFF. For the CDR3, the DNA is TGTGCCATACCGGGACAGGAGAACACCGGGGAGCTGTTTTTT.

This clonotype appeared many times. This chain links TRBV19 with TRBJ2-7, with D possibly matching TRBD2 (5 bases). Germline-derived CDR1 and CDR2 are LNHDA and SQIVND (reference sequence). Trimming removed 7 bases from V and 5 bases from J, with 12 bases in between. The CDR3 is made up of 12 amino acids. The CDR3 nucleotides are TGTGCCAGTAAAGGCGGGCAGAACGAGCAGTACTTC. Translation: CASKGGQNEQYF.

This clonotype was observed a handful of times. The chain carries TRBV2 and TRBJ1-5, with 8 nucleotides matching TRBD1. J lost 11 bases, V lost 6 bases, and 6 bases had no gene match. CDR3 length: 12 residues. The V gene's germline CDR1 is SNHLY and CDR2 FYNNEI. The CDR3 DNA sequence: TGTGCCAGCAGCGACAGGGGAGAGACCCAGCATTTT. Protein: CASSDRGETQHF.

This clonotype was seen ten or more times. CDR3 protein: CSVPDRKSSYEQYF. CDR3 in DNA: TGCAGTGTTCCGGACAGGAAGAGCTCCTACGAGCAGTACTTC. The chain carries TRBV20-1 and TRBJ2-7, with 7 nucleotides matching TRBD1. Germline CDR1 DFQATT, CDR2 SNEGSKA (reference sequence). CDR3 length: 14 amino acids. V lost 7 bases to trimming and J lost 0 bases; unmatched junction nucleotides: 9.

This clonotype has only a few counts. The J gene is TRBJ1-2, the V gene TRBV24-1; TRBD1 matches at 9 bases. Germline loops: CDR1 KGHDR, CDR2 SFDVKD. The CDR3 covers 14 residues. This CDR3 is CARPLGDREDGYTF. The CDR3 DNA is TGTGCTCGACCTCTGGGGGACAGGGAGGATGGCTACACCTTC.

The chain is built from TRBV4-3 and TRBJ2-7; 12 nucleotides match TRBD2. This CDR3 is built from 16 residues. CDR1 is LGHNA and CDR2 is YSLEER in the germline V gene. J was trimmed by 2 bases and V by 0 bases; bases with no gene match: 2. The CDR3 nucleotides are TGCGCCAGCAGCCAAGATCCTAGCGGGAGGGCCTACGAGCAGTACTTC. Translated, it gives CASSQDPSGRAYEQYF.

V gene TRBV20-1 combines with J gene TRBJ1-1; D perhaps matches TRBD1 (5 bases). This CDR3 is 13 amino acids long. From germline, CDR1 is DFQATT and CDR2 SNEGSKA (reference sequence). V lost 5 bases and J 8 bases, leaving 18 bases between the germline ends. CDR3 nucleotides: TGCAGTGCTCCTCTAGCGGGAGGGACCGAAGCTTTCTTT. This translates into CSAPLAGGTEAFF.

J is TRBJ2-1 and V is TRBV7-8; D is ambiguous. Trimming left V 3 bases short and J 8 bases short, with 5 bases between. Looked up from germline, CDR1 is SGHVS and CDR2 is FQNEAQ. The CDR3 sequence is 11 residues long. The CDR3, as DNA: TGTGCCAGCAGCTTGGATGATGAGCAGTTCTTC. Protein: CASSLDDEQFF.

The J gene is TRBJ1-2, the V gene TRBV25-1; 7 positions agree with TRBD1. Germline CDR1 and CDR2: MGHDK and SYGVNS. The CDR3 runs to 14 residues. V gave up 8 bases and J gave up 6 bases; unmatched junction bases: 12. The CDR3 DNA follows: TGTGCCAGCTTAGATCTCAGGGGGGACCATGGCTACACCTTC. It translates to CASLDLRGDHGYTF.

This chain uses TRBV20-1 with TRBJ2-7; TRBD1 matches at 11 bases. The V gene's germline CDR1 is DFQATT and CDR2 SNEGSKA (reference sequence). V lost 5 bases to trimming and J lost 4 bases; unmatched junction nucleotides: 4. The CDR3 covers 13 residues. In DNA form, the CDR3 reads TGCAGTGCTCCCGGGACAGGGGGATACGAGCAGTACTTC. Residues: CSAPGTGGYEQYF.

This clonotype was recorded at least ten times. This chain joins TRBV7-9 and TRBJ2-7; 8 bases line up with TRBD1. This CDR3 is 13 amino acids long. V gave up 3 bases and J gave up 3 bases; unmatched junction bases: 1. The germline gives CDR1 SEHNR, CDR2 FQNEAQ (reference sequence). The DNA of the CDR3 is TGTGCCAGCAGCTTCGGACAGGGCTACGAGCAGTACTTC. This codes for CASSFGQGYEQYF.